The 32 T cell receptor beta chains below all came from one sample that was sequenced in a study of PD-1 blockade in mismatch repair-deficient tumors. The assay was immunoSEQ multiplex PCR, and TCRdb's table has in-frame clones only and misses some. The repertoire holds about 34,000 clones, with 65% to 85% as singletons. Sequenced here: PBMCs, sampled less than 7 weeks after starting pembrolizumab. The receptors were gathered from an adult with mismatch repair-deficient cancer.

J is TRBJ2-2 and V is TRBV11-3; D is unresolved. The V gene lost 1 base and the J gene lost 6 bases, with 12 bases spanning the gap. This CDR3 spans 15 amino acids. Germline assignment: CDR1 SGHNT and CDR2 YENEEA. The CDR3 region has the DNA TGTGCCAGCAGCTTAGGATGGGCAGGCCCCGGGGAGCTGTTTTTT. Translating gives CASSLGWAGPGELFF. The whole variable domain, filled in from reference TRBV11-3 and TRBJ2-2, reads EAGVVQSPRYKIIEKKQPVAFWCNPISGHNTLYWYLQNLGQGPELLIRYENEEAVDDSQLPKDRFSAERLKGVDSTLKIQPAELGDSAVYLCASSLGWAGPGELFFGEGSRLTVL.

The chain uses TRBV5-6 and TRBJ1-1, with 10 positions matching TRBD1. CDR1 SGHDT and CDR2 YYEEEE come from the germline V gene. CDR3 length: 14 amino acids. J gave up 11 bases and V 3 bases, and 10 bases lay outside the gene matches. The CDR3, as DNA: TGTGCCAGCAGCTCCCGGGACAGGGGATATGAGGCTTTCTTT. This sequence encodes CASSSRDRGYEAFF.

CDR3 DNA sequence: TGTGCCAGCAGCTTAATGACAGGGGAGGAAAAACTGTTTTTT. Translating it yields CASSLMTGEEKLFF. The rearrangement joins TRBV7-9 to TRBJ1-4, with 8 bases aligning to TRBD1. The J segment lost 8 bases and the V segment lost 2 bases, leaving 4 bases of the junction unmatched. CDR1 and CDR2 (germline): SEHNR, FQNEAQ (reference sequence). This CDR3 comprises 14 residues.

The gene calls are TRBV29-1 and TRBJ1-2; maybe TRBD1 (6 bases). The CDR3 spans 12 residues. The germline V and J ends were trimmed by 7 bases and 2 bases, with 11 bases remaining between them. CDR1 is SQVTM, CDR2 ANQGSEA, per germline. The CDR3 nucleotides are TGCAGCGGGGGAGGGGGAAACTATGGCTACACCTTC. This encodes CSGGGGNYGYTF.

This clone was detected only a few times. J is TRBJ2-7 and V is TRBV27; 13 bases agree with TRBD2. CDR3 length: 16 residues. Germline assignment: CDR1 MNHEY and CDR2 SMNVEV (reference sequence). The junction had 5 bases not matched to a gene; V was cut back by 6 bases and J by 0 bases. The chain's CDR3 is CASSRLAGGNSYEQYF. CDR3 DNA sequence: TGTGCCAGCAGCCGACTAGCGGGAGGAAACTCCTACGAGCAGTACTTC.

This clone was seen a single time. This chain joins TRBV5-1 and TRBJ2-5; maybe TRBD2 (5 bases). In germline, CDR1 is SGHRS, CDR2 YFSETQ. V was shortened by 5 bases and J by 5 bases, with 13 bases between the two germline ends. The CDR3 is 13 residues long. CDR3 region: CASRASTGETQYF. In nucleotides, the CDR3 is TGCGCCAGCAGGGCCTCAACGGGGGAGACCCAGTACTTC.

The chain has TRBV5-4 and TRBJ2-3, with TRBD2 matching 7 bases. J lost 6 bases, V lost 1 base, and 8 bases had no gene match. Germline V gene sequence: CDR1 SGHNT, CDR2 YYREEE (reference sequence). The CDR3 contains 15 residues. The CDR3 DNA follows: TGTGCCAGCAGCTTGTACCCTAGCGGAGGGGATACGCAGTATTTT. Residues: CASSLYPSGGDTQYF.

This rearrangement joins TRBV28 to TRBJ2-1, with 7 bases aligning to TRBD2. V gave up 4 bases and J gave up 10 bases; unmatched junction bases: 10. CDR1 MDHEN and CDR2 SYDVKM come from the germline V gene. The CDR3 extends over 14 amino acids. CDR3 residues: CASSSRTRFQEQFF. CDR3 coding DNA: TGTGCCAGCAGTTCACGGACTAGATTTCAGGAGCAGTTCTTC.

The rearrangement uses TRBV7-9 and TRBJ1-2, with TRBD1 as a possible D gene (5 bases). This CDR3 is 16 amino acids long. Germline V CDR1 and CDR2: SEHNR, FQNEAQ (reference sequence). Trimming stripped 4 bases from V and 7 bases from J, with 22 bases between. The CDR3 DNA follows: TGTGCCAGCAGCTCCCTGACAGTGTCGCGATCGGGTGGCTACACCTTC. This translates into CASSSLTVSRSGGYTF.

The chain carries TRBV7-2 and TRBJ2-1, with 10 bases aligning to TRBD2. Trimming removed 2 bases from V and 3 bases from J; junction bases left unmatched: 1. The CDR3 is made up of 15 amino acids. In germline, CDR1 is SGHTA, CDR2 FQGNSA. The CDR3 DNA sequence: TGTGCCAGCAGCTTAACTAGCGGGATCTACAATGAGCAGTTCTTC. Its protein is CASSLTSGIYNEQFF.

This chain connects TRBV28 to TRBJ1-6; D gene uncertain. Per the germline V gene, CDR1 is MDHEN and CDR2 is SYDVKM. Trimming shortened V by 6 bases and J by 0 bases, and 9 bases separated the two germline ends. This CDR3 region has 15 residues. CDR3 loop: CASSLASSYNSPLHF. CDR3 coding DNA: TGTGCCAGCAGCCTAGCAAGCTCCTATAATTCACCCCTCCACTTT.

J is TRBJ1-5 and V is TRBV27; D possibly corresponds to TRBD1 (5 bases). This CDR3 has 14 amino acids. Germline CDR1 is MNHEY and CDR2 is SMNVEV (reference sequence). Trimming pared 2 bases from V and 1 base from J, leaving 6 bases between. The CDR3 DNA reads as TGTGCCAGCAGTTTAGCAGGGAGCAATCAGCCCCAGCATTTT. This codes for CASSLAGSNQPQHF.

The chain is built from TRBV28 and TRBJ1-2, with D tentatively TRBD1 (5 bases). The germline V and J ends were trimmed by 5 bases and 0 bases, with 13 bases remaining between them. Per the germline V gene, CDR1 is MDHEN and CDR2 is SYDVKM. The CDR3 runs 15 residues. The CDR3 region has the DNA TGTGCCAGCAGTACCAACAGGCGTACTAACTATGGCTACACCTTC. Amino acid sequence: CASSTNRRTNYGYTF.

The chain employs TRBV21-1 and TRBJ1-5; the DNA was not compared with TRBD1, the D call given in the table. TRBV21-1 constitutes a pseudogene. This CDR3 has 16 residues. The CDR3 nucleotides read TGTGCCAGCAGCCTTCGGGGTCAGGGGTGGTGTCAGCCCCAGCATTTT. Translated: CASSLRGQGWCQPQHF.

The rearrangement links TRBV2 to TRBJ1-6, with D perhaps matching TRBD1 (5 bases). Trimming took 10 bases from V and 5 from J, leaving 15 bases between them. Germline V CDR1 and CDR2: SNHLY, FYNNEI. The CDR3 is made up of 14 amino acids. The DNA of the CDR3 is TGTGCCAATAAGTGGGGACTGAATAATTCACCCCTCCACTTT. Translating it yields CANKWGLNNSPLHF. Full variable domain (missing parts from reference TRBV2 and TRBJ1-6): EPEVTQTPSHQVTQMGQEVILRCVPISNHLYFYWYRQILGQKVEFLVSFYNNEISEKSEIFDDQFSVERPDGSNFTLKIRSTKLEDSAMYFCANKWGLNNSPLHFGNGTRLTVT.

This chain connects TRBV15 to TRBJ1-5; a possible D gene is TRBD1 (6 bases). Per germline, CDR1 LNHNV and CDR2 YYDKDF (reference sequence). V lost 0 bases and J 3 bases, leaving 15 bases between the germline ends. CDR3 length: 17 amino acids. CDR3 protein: CATSREGAGAYNQPQHF. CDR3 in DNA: TGTGCCACCAGCAGAGAGGGAGCAGGGGCGTACAATCAGCCCCAGCATTTT. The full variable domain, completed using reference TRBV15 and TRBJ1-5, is DAMVIQNPRYQVTQFGKPVTLSCSQTLNHNVMYWYQQKSSQAPKLLFHYYDKDFNNEADTPDNFQSRRPNTSFCFLDIRSPGLGDTAMYLCATSREGAGAYNQPQHFGDGTRLSIL.

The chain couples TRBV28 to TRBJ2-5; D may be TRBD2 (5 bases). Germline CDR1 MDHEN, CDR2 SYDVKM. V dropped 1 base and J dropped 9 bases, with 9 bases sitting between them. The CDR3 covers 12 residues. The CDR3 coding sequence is TGTGCCAGCAGTTTATCGGTCGGGGCCCAGTACTTC. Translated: CASSLSVGAQYF.

The CDR3 region is CAWSSGETQYF. CDR3 coding DNA: TGTGCCTGGTCCTCGGGAGAGACCCAGTACTTC. The rearrangement uses TRBV30 and TRBJ2-5; D gene uncertain. Trimming took 5 bases from V and 4 from J, leaving 8 bases between them. Looked up from germline, CDR1 is GTSNPN and CDR2 is SVGIG (reference sequence). The CDR3 is 11 residues long.

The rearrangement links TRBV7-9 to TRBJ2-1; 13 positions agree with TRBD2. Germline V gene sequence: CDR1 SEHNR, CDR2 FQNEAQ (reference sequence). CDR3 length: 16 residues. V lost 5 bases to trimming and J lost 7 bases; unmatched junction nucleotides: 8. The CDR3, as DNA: TGTGCCAGCAGCCATAGGACTAGCGGGAGTCGGAATGAGCAGTTCTTC. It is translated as CASSHRTSGSRNEQFF.

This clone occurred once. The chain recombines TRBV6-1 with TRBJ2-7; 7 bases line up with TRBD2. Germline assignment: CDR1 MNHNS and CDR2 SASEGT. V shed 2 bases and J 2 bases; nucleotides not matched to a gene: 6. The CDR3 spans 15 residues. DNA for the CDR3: TGTGCCAGCAGTGAACTAGCGGACCAGACCTACGAGCAGTACTTC. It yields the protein CASSELADQTYEQYF.

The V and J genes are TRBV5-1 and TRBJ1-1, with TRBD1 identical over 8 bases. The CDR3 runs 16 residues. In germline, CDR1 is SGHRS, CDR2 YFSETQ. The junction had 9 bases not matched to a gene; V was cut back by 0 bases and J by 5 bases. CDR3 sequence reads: CASSLVGQGIGTEAFF. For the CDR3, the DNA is TGCGCCAGCAGCTTGGTAGGACAGGGTATAGGGACTGAAGCTTTCTTT.

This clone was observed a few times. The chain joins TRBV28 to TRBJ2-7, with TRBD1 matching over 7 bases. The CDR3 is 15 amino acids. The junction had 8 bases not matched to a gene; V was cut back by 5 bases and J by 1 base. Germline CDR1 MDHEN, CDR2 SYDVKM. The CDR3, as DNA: TGTGCCAGCAGTACTGGGACAGATTCATCCTACGAGCAGTACTTC. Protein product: CASSTGTDSSYEQYF.

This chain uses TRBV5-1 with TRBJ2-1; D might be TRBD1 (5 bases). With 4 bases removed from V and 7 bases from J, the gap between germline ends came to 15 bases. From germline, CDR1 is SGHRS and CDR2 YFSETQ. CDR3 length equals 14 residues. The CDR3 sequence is CASSPVLGLNEQFF. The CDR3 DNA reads TGCGCCAGCAGCCCAGTTTTGGGGCTAAATGAGCAGTTCTTC.

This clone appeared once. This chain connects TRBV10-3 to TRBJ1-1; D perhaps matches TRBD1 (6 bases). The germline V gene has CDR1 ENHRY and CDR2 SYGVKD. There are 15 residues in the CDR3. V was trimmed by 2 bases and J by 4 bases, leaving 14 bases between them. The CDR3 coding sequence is TGTGCCATCAGTGAGCGGGACATTGGTGGCACTGAAGCTTTCTTT. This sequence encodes CAISERDIGGTEAFF.

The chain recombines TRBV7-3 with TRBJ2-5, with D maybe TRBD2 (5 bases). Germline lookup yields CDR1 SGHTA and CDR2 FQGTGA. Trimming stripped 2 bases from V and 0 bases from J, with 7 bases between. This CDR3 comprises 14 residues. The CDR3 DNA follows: TGTGCCAGCAGCTTAGGGGAGTACCAAGAGACCCAGTACTTC. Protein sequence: CASSLGEYQETQYF.

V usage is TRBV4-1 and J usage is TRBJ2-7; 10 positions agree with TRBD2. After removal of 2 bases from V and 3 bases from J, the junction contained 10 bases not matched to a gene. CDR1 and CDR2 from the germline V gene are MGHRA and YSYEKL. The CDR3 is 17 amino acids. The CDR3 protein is CASSQIAGGSSFYEQYF. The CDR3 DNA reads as TGCGCCAGCAGCCAAATAGCGGGAGGTTCTTCGTTCTACGAGCAGTACTTC.

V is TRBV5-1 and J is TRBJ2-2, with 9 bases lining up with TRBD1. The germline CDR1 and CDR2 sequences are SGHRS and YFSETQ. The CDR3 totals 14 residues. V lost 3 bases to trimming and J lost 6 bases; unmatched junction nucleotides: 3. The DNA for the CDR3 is TGCGCCAGCAGCTCGGGACAGGGAGCCGGGGAGCTGTTTTTT. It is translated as CASSSGQGAGELFF. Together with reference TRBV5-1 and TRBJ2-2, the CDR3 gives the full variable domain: KAGVTQTPRYLIKTRGQQVTLSCSPISGHRSVSWYQQTPGQGLQFLFEYFSETQRNKGNFPGRFSGRQFSNSRSEMNVSTLELGDSALYLCASSSGQGAGELFFGEGSRLTVL.

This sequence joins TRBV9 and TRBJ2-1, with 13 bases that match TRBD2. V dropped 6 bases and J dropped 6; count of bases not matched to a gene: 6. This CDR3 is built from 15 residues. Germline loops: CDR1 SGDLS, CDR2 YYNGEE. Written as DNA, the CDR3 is TGTGCCAGCATTTCCGGGACTAGCGGGACCAATGAGCAGTTCTTC. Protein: CASISGTSGTNEQFF. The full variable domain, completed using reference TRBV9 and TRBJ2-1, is DSGVTQTPKHLITATGQRVTLRCSPRSGDLSVYWYQQSLDQGLQFLIQYYNGEERAKGNILERFSAQQFPDLHSELNLSSLELGDSALYFCASISGTSGTNEQFFGPGTRLTVL.

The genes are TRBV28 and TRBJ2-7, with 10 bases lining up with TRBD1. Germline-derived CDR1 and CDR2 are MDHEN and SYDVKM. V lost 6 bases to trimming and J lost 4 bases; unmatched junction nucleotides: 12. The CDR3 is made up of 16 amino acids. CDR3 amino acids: CASSISGTGAPYEQYF. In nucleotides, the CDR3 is TGTGCCAGCAGCATCTCCGGGACAGGGGCGCCTTACGAGCAGTACTTC.

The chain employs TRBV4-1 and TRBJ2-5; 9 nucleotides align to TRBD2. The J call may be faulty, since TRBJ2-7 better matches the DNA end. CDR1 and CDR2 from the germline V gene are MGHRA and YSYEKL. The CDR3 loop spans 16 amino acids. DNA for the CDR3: TGCGCCAGCAGCCAAGCCATTTCAGCGGGGGGCTACGAGCAGTACTTC. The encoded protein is CASSQAISAGGYEQYF.

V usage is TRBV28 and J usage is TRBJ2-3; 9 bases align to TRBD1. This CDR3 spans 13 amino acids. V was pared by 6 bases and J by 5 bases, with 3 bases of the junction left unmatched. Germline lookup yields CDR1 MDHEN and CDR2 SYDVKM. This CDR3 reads CASRGQGKDTQYF. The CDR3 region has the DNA TGTGCCAGCAGGGGACAGGGAAAAGATACGCAGTATTTT.

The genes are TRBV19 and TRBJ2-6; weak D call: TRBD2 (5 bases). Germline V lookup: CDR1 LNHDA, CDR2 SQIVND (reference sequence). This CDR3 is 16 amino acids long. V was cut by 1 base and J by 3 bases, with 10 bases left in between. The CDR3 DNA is TGTGCCAGTAGTATAGGTAAACGGGGTGGGGCCAACGTCCTGACTTTC. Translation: CASSIGKRGGANVLTF.